Below are 28 T cell receptor beta chains sequenced from a single sample in a study of T-cell memory formation after mild COVID-19. One entry per CDR3 protein, called by TCRdb with MiXCR from the 5' RACE reads. Found here are under 450,000 distinct CDR3 sequences, 20% of them singletons; the top ten hold approximately 22%. The sample was PBMCs or a T cell subset sorted from them (not recorded which). The source is a man younger than 35 who had mild COVID-19 (a few samples of this study predate the infection). Cell type and time point are not known.

This chain joins TRBV5-1 and TRBJ2-3; 13 positions match TRBD2. V was pared by 6 bases and J by 2 bases, with 6 bases of the junction left unmatched. The CDR3 spans 16 residues. Germline CDR1 is SGHRS and CDR2 is YFSETQ. The CDR3 loop reads CASIRGLAGITDTQYF. CDR3 bases: TGCGCCAGCATAAGGGGACTAGCGGGGATCACAGATACGCAGTATTTT.

The rearrangement joins TRBV12-3 or TRBV12-4 to TRBJ2-3; the D gene is possibly TRBD1 (6 bases). V was clipped by 1 base and J by 4 bases, with 12 bases between them. The CDR3 sequence is 15 residues long. CDR3 loop: CASSLDRVGADTQYF. CDR3 nucleotides: TGTGCCAGCAGTTTAGACAGGGTAGGGGCAGATACGCAGTATTTT.

This clonotype was detected a few times. The gene calls are TRBV5-1 and TRBJ1-3; D is undetermined. Germline V gene data show CDR1 as SGHRS and CDR2 as YFSETQ. V lost 4 bases and J 0 bases, leaving 14 bases between the germline ends. The CDR3 has 16 residues. CDR3 sequence: CASSTLDGSSGNTIYF. The CDR3 region has the DNA TGCGCCAGCAGCACGCTGGACGGGAGCTCTGGAAACACCATATATTTT. The full variable domain, completed using reference TRBV5-1 and TRBJ1-3, is KAGVTQTPRYLIKTRGQQVTLSCSPISGHRSVSWYQQTPGQGLQFLFEYFSETQRNKGNFPGRFSGRQFSNSRSEMNVSTLELGDSALYLCASSTLDGSSGNTIYFGEGSWLTVV.

The chain employs TRBV5-4 and TRBJ2-3; 9 bases fit TRBD1. This CDR3 region has 15 residues. V trimming: 3 bases; J trimming: 10 bases; junction bases outside the gene matches: 12. Germline values: CDR1 SGHNT, CDR2 YYREEE (reference sequence). CDR3 in DNA: TGTGCCAGCAGCTCCCCCGGGACAGGGCCCTACGCGCAGTATTTT. Translated, it gives CASSSPGTGPYAQYF. Together with reference TRBV5-4 and TRBJ2-3, the CDR3 gives the full variable domain: ETGVTQSPTHLIKTRGQQVTLRCSSQSGHNTVSWYQQALGQGPQFIFQYYREEENGRGNFPPRFSGLQFPNYSSELNVNALELDDSALYLCASSSPGTGPYAQYFGPGTRLTVL.

Only a few counts were recorded for this clonotype. The V and J genes are TRBV5-6 and TRBJ2-1, with 8 bases aligning to TRBD2. V dropped 4 bases and J dropped 6; count of bases not matched to a gene: 9. The CDR3 extends over 15 amino acids. Germline V lookup: CDR1 SGHDT, CDR2 YYEEEE. The CDR3 region has the DNA TGTGCCAGCAGCAGGCGCGGGGGGAGCTCCAATGAGCAGTTCTTC. Protein product: CASSRRGGSSNEQFF.

The chain links TRBV12-3 or TRBV12-4 to TRBJ1-1; D might be TRBD1 (6 bases). Trimming took off 8 bases at V and 2 bases at J, with 12 bases between the two ends. CDR3 size: 13 residues. The CDR3 protein is CASAKGGNTEAFF. In nucleotides, the CDR3 is TGTGCCAGCGCGAAGGGGGGAAACACTGAAGCTTTCTTT.

This chain connects TRBV20-1 to TRBJ2-2; D unresolved. CDR1 is DFQATT and CDR2 is SNEGSKA in the germline V gene (reference sequence). The CDR3 sequence is 15 residues long. Trimming took off 0 bases at V and 5 bases at J, with 13 bases between the two ends. For the CDR3, the DNA is TGCAGTGCTAGAGACCCGAAGGTCGGGACCGGGGAGCTGTTTTTT. Translated, it gives CSARDPKVGTGELFF.

This clonotype was seen only a few times. This chain connects TRBV3-1 to TRBJ1-2, with D hard to call. The CDR3 loop spans 16 amino acids. Germline lookup yields CDR1 LGHDT and CDR2 YNNKEL (reference sequence). V was trimmed by 1 base and J by 5 bases, leaving 17 bases between them. The CDR3 sequence: CASSQGTNPGGYGYTF. The CDR3 DNA sequence: TGTGCCAGCAGCCAAGGAACGAATCCTGGCGGTTATGGCTACACCTTC.

This clonotype was observed a few times. This chain uses TRBV5-6 with TRBJ2-2; D is unresolved. This CDR3 is 16 amino acids long. With 4 bases removed from V and 7 bases from J, the gap between germline ends came to 20 bases. Germline CDR1 reads SGHDT; CDR2 reads YYEEEE. The chain's CDR3 is CASSPWASRVIGELFF. DNA of the CDR3: TGTGCCAGCAGCCCGTGGGCTTCAAGGGTTATCGGGGAGCTGTTTTTT.

This clonotype was seen a few times. The rearrangement uses TRBV6-2 or TRBV6-3 and TRBJ2-7, with D perhaps being TRBD1 or TRBD2 (5 bases each). This CDR3 has 16 residues. Trimming took off 8 bases at V and 1 base at J, with 21 bases between the two ends. Germline V gene sequence: CDR1 MNHEY, CDR2 SVGEGT. The chain's CDR3 is CASRDDSKGASYEQYF. The CDR3 DNA reads as TGTGCCAGCCGGGACGATTCTAAGGGAGCGTCCTACGAGCAGTACTTC.

There are a few counts of this clonotype. This rearrangement joins TRBV7-2 to TRBJ2-6; unclear D gene. Germline-derived CDR1 and CDR2 are SGHTA and FQGNSA. The CDR3 runs to 15 residues. V lost 2 bases to trimming and J lost 0 bases, with 5 bases between them. The CDR3 reads CASSLTRSGANVLTF. The CDR3 region has the DNA TGTGCCAGCAGCTTAACTCGCTCTGGGGCCAACGTCCTGACTTTC.

This clonotype was observed a few times. This chain connects TRBV9 to TRBJ2-3; a weak D match, TRBD2 (7 bases). The CDR3 is 16 residues long. Germline CDR1 is SGDLS and CDR2 is YYNGEE. The V and J ends lost 5 bases and 4 bases respectively, with 20 bases between them. The CDR3 coding sequence is TGTGCCAGCAGTTTAGAGGGGGGGGGTTCGGCAGATACGCAGTATTTT. Protein: CASSLEGGGSADTQYF.

The J gene is TRBJ1-2, the V gene TRBV27; a possible D gene is TRBD1 (5 bases). The CDR3 spans 14 residues. Trimming left V 5 bases short and J 5 bases short, with 15 bases between. The germline gives CDR1 MNHEY, CDR2 SMNVEV (reference sequence). CDR3 sequence: CASSNRGTVYGYTF. CDR3 in DNA: TGTGCCAGCAGTAATAGGGGTACTGTATATGGCTACACCTTC.

This clonotype turned up a few times. V is TRBV4-1 and J is TRBJ2-2; TRBD2 aligns across 8 bases. The CDR3 extends over 16 amino acids. In germline, CDR1 is MGHRA, CDR2 YSYEKL. V shed 7 bases and J 4 bases; nucleotides not matched to a gene: 11. The DNA for the CDR3 is TGCGCCAGCACCCGGAGTCCGGGAGGGAGCACCGGGGAGCTGTTTTTT. Encoded protein: CASTRSPGGSTGELFF.

The genes are TRBV7-2 and TRBJ1-1; D is unclear. Trimming pared 6 bases from V and 1 base from J, leaving 12 bases between. The CDR3 consists of 14 residues. Germline V gene data show CDR1 as SGHTA and CDR2 as FQGNSA. The CDR3: CASRLNPGNTEAFF. The CDR3 DNA sequence: TGTGCCAGCAGACTAAACCCCGGGAACACTGAAGCTTTCTTT.

This rearrangement joins TRBV6-5 to TRBJ2-7; D is possibly TRBD1 (5 bases). CDR1 is MNHEY, CDR2 SVGAGI, per germline. The CDR3 spans 15 residues. Trimming left V 8 bases short and J 5 bases short, with 22 bases between. The CDR3 DNA is TGTGCCAGCCTCGGGTGGATGGGGCTTCGTCACGAGCAGTACTTC. It encodes CASLGWMGLRHEQYF.

In this sample, this clonotype turned up a few times. The chain recombines TRBV7-2 with TRBJ1-3; no clear D. Trimming pared 7 bases from V and 1 base from J, leaving 8 bases between. The CDR3 contains 13 residues. The V gene's germline CDR1 is SGHTA and CDR2 FQGNSA. The CDR3 region is CASKPSSGNTIYF. In nucleotides, the CDR3 is TGTGCCAGCAAACCTTCGTCTGGAAACACCATATATTTT. The full variable domain, completed using reference TRBV7-2 and TRBJ1-3, is GAGVSQSPSNKVTEKGKDVELRCDPISGHTALYWYRQSLGQGLEFLIYFQGNSAPDKSGLPSDRFSAERTGGSVSTLTIQRTQQEDSAVYLCASKPSSGNTIYFGEGSWLTVV.

CDR3 sequence (DNA): TGTGCCAGCAGCCTCGGACTAGCGGGGGACCAAACCTACAATGAGCAGTTCTTC. Translated, it gives CASSLGLAGDQTYNEQFF. V is TRBV9 and J is TRBJ2-1; TRBD2 matches 13 bases. J lost 2 bases, V lost 4 bases, and 9 bases had no gene match. This CDR3 has 18 amino acids. Germline CDR1 reads SGDLS; CDR2 reads YYNGEE.

Only a few counts were recorded for this clonotype. V usage is TRBV28 and J usage is TRBJ1-5, with TRBD1 matching over 10 bases. Germline V gene lookup returns CDR1 MDHEN and CDR2 SYDVKM. The CDR3 is 14 amino acids. V trimming: 4 bases; J trimming: 7 bases; junction bases outside the gene matches: 4. CDR3 protein: CASSYGTGAQPQHF. CDR3 in DNA: TGTGCCAGCAGTTACGGGACAGGGGCGCAGCCCCAGCATTTT. The variable domain in full, completed from reference TRBV28 and TRBJ1-5, reads DVKVTQSSRYLVKRTGEKVFLECVQDMDHENMFWYRQDPGLGLRLIYFSYDVKMKEKGDIPEGYSVSREKKERFSLILESASTNQTSMYLCASSYGTGAQPQHFGDGTRLSIL.

This clonotype was counted between two and nine times. This chain joins TRBV24-1 and TRBJ2-1, with D perhaps assigned TRBD1 or TRBD2 (5 bases each). Trimming cost V 4 bases and J 0 bases, with 9 bases left between them. The CDR3 is 15 residues long. Germline CDR1 KGHDR, CDR2 SFDVKD. The CDR3 nucleotides are TGTGCCACCAGTGAGGGGACCAGCTCCTACAATGAGCAGTTCTTC. Its protein product is CATSEGTSSYNEQFF.

The genes are TRBV28 and TRBJ2-7, with D perhaps matching TRBD1 (6 bases). The germline CDR1 and CDR2 sequences are MDHEN and SYDVKM. Trimming stripped 4 bases from V and 3 bases from J, with 13 bases between. This CDR3 is 14 amino acids long. CDR3 in DNA: TGTGCCAGCAGTTACCCAGACAGGATCTACGAGCAGTACTTC. Amino acids: CASSYPDRIYEQYF.

This sequence joins TRBV5-6 and TRBJ2-1, with D perhaps assigned TRBD1 or TRBD2 (5 bases each). With 0 bases removed from V and 5 bases from J, the gap between germline ends came to 15 bases. In germline, CDR1 is SGHDT, CDR2 YYEEEE. The CDR3 extends over 16 amino acids. Here the CDR3 reads CASSLVAGSNNNEQFF. CDR3 sequence (DNA): TGTGCCAGCAGCTTGGTGGCAGGGAGTAACAACAATGAGCAGTTCTTC.

V and J are TRBV6-2 or TRBV6-3 and TRBJ1-1; TRBD1 is a possible D gene (5 bases). This CDR3 spans 14 amino acids. Trimming shortened V by 5 bases and J by 4 bases, and 14 bases separated the two germline ends. CDR1 and CDR2 (germline): MNHEY, SVGEGT. The CDR3 nucleotides are TGTGCCAGCAGTGAATTACAGGAGAGCACTGAAGCTTTCTTT. Protein product: CASSELQESTEAFF.

This chain links TRBV7-3 with TRBJ2-1, with D hard to call. This CDR3 region has 14 residues. V was shortened by 2 bases and J by 2 bases, with 7 bases between the two germline ends. Germline CDR1 and CDR2: SGHTA and FQGTGA. CDR3 amino acids: CASSLSQTYNEQFF. The CDR3 DNA reads as TGTGCCAGCAGCTTATCACAGACCTACAATGAGCAGTTCTTC.

This clonotype was picked up a small number of times. The chain couples TRBV2 to TRBJ2-7; no clear D. Germline assignment: CDR1 SNHLY and CDR2 FYNNEI. Trimming stripped 1 base from V and 2 bases from J, with 6 bases between. The CDR3 length is 13 residues. In DNA form, the CDR3 reads TGTGCCAGCAGTGAAGGTCAGACCTACGAGCAGTACGTC. Translating it yields CASSEGQTYEQYV.

The V call is TRBV4-1, the J call TRBJ2-7; D unclear. Germline V CDR1 and CDR2: MGHRA, YSYEKL. V shed 3 bases and J shed 7 bases, with 22 bases lying between them. The CDR3 runs to 16 residues. The CDR3 loop reads CASSHIRELNYGEQYF. The CDR3 nucleotides read TGCGCCAGCAGCCACATCCGAGAGTTAAACTACGGGGAGCAGTACTTC.

Only a few counts were recorded for this clonotype. CDR3 nucleotides: TGTGCCAGCAGCCTTCGGCAGGGGGCTCGGGATACGCAGTATTTT. It is translated as CASSLRQGARDTQYF. The rearrangement uses TRBV7-8 and TRBJ2-3; 8 positions match TRBD1. The CDR3 consists of 15 residues. Trimming cost V 5 bases and J 6 bases; bases outside gene matches: 10. Germline V gives CDR1 SGHVS, CDR2 FQNEAQ.

This clonotype was seen only a few times. The rearrangement joins TRBV19 to TRBJ2-4; D could derive from TRBD1 or TRBD2 (6 bases each). The CDR3 consists of 13 residues. V lost 6 bases and J 8 bases, leaving 14 bases between the germline ends. The germline CDR1 and CDR2 sequences are LNHDA and SQIVND (reference sequence). This CDR3 is CASRISGEDIQYF. The CDR3 coding sequence is TGTGCCAGTAGGATCTCAGGGGAGGACATTCAGTACTTC.